Shown below are 24 T cell receptor beta chains from a single sample sequenced in a study of T cell repertoires in cytomegalovirus infection. Via MiXCR, TCRdb re-called the reads, giving one row per CDR3 protein. The table shows fewer than 550,000 distinct CDR3 sequences, with 31% occurring only once. The sample consisted of PBMCs. The receptors come from a human donor in good health (CMV status not recorded). Some clones in this sample may be carry-over from other donors' samples.

The chain recombines TRBV6-1 with TRBJ1-2; 8 nucleotides match TRBD1. Germline CDR1 reads MNHNS; CDR2 reads SASEGT. This CDR3 is built from 14 residues. With 7 bases clipped from V and 3 bases from J, the junction kept 7 bases outside the gene matches. CDR3 amino acids: CASTVDRAYYGYTF. CDR3 nucleotides: TGTGCCAGCACTGTGGACAGGGCCTACTATGGCTACACCTTC.

This chain uses TRBV2 with TRBJ1-2, with a tentative D call TRBD1 (5 bases). Germline V gives CDR1 SNHLY, CDR2 FYNNEI. The CDR3 runs 14 residues. V dropped 10 bases and J dropped 6 bases, with 21 bases sitting between them. The CDR3 nucleotides are TGTGCCATCCCTTGGGAGGGCAGGGAGCATGGCTACACCTTC. Its translation: CAIPWEGREHGYTF.

The chain carries TRBV20-1 and TRBJ2-2; no firm D call. The V gene lost 0 bases and the J gene lost 0 bases, with 8 bases spanning the gap. Germline CDR1 is DFQATT and CDR2 is SNEGSKA (reference sequence). The CDR3 length is 15 residues. In nucleotides, the CDR3 is TGCAGTGCTAGAGATGTCCGGGCGAACACCGGGGAGCTGTTTTTT. Its protein product is CSARDVRANTGELFF.

As concerns this clonotype: At one end, the junction sequence differs from germline, possibly due to a read error. This chain joins TRBV10-3 and TRBJ1-1; TRBD1 aligns across 9 bases. The CDR3 consists of 15 residues. The germline V gene encodes CDR1 ENHRY and CDR2 SYGVKD. This chain's CDR3 is CTISEGTGMNTEAFF. Written as DNA, the CDR3 is TGTACCATCAGTGAGGGGACAGGGATGAACACTGAAGCTTTCTTT.

The J gene is TRBJ2-6, the V gene TRBV18; D is uncertain. V was cut by 3 bases and J by 0 bases, with 12 bases left in between. This CDR3 spans 17 amino acids. Germline loops: CDR1 KGHSH, CDR2 LQKENI. The CDR3, as DNA: TGTGCCAGCTCACCGCTTTTTGGTTGCTCTGGGGCCAACGTCCTGACTTTC. Its translation is CASSPLFGCSGANVLTF.

This clonotype occurred many times. Its ends do not fully match the called genes, so a read error is possible. The CDR3 reads CASSMGRVKRF. In DNA form, the CDR3 reads TGTGCCAGCAGCATGGGCCGGGTCAAACGATTC. This sequence joins TRBV7-2 and TRBJ2-5; unclear D gene. From germline, CDR1 is SGHTA and CDR2 FQGNSA. The CDR3 contains 11 residues. The full variable domain, in which reference TRBV7-2 and TRBJ2-5 provide the parts outside the CDR3, is GAGVSQSPSNKVTEKGKDVELRCDPISGHTALYWYRQSLGQGLEFLIYFQGNSAPDKSGLPSDRFSAERTGGSVSTLTIQRTQQEDSAVYLCASSMGRVKRFGPGTRLLVL.

With respect to this clonotype: The germline gene is not matched at one end of the junction; a read error may be the cause. The chain is built from TRBV7-2 and TRBJ1-4, with D possibly matching TRBD1 (5 bases). The CDR3 covers 14 residues. Germline V gives CDR1 SGHTA, CDR2 FQGNSA. The CDR3 protein is CACSFGRGGEKMFF. For the CDR3, the DNA is TGTGCCTGCAGCTTCGGACGGGGAGGGGAAAAAATGTTTTTT.

A few counts support this clonotype. DNA of the CDR3: TGTGCCAGTAGGCTGAGAAGCAGCAATCAGCCCCAGCATTTT. Protein: CASRLRSSNQPQHF. The chain couples TRBV19 to TRBJ1-5; D gene ambiguous. Germline V lookup: CDR1 LNHDA, CDR2 SQIVND (reference sequence). CDR3 length: 14 amino acids. V gave up 6 bases and J gave up 1 base, with 10 bases separating them.

This chain uses TRBV19 with TRBJ2-1, with D perhaps being TRBD1 or TRBD2 (5 bases each). V was shortened by 3 bases and J by 0 bases, with 15 bases between the two germline ends. This CDR3 is built from 17 residues. Germline-derived CDR1 and CDR2 are LNHDA and SQIVND (reference sequence). CDR3 loop: CASSISPGPSSYNEQFF. As DNA, the CDR3 is TGTGCCAGTAGTATTTCGCCGGGACCAAGCTCCTACAATGAGCAGTTCTTC.

This clonotype came up many times. The chain links TRBV20-1 to TRBJ2-1, with TRBD1 as a possible D gene (5 bases). The CDR3 extends over 11 amino acids. Trimming removed 6 bases from V and 10 bases from J, with 13 bases in between. Germline lookup yields CDR1 DFQATT and CDR2 SNEGSKA (reference sequence). This CDR3 is CSAVTGHEQFF. In DNA form, the CDR3 reads TGCAGTGCAGTAACAGGTCACGAGCAGTTCTTC.

Details on this clonotype: The germline gene is not matched at one end of the junction; a read error may be the cause. The V call is TRBV7-9, the J call TRBJ2-3; a weak D match, TRBD2 (7 bases). CDR1 and CDR2 (germline): SEHNR, FQNEAQ (reference sequence). CDR3 size: 15 residues. CDR3 DNA sequence: TGTGCCAGCATCCTTTACGCGGGGGCTCCAGAGACGCCGTATTTT. Translating it yields CASILYAGAPETPYF.

This clonotype came up a few times. The rearrangement uses TRBV5-4 and TRBJ1-1; D gene unclear. The CDR3 spans 14 residues. Trimming pared 0 bases from V and 3 bases from J, leaving 9 bases between. CDR1 SGHNT and CDR2 YYREEE come from the germline V gene (reference sequence). CDR3 DNA sequence: TGTGCCAGCAGCTTGGACCAGACGGACACTGAAGCTTTCTTT. Amino acids: CASSLDQTDTEAFF.

This clonotype appeared a few times. V usage is TRBV6-2 or TRBV6-3 and J usage is TRBJ2-3; 7 bases are a match to TRBD2. CDR3 length: 17 residues. Germline CDR1 MNHEY, CDR2 SVGEGT. V shed 0 bases and J 0 bases; nucleotides not matched to a gene: 6. The CDR3 loop reads CASSYSPGLPSTDTQYF. The DNA for the CDR3 is TGTGCCAGCAGTTACTCTCCGGGACTACCTAGCACAGATACGCAGTATTTT.

Of note for this clonotype: The junction shows a germline mismatch at one end, possibly a read error. The V call is TRBV28, the J call TRBJ1-1; 7 bases are shared with TRBD1. The germline gives CDR1 MDHEN, CDR2 SYDVKM. The CDR3 runs 15 residues. The CDR3: CASSSRQGLNTEAVF. The CDR3 bases are TGTGCCAGCAGTTCCAGACAGGGCTTAAACACTGAAGCTGTCTTT.

The CDR3 loop is CASTHTGELFF. The DNA for the CDR3 is TGTGCCAGCACACACACCGGGGAGCTGTTTTTT. The chain links TRBV11-2 to TRBJ2-2, with no clear D. V was cut by 7 bases and J by 3 bases, with 3 bases left in between. The CDR3 totals 11 residues. Germline CDR1 reads SGHAT; CDR2 reads FQNNGV.

V and J are TRBV7-8 and TRBJ2-2; tentative D call: TRBD2 (5 bases). V was clipped by 1 base and J by 5 bases, with 14 bases between them. Germline CDR1 is SGHVS and CDR2 is FQNEAQ. The CDR3 consists of 16 residues. Here the CDR3 reads CASSLVAGIGTGELFF. Written as DNA, the CDR3 is TGTGCCAGCAGCTTAGTGGCCGGGATCGGTACCGGGGAGCTGTTTTTT.

On this clonotype: A much bigger clone sits one base away, suggesting this may be a read error. This rearrangement joins TRBV7-8 to TRBJ2-4; the D gene could be TRBD1 or TRBD2 (5 bases each). The V gene lost 7 bases and the J gene lost 4 bases, with 14 bases spanning the gap. This CDR3 contains 14 residues. Germline V lookup: CDR1 SGHVS, CDR2 FQNEAQ. CDR3 sequence: CASNPRGPKNIQYF. CDR3 nucleotide sequence: TGTGCCAGCAACCCACGGGGCCCTAAAAACATTCAGTACTTC.

The chain joins TRBV20-1 to TRBJ1-1, with unresolved D. This CDR3 comprises 13 residues. Germline values: CDR1 DFQATT, CDR2 SNEGSKA (reference sequence). In DNA, the CDR3 is TGCAGAGGAGCCCGGGTCCTCCAGACTGAAGCTTTCTTT. This translates into CRGARVLQTEAFF.

CDR3 in amino acids: CASSHPYGGTSIEQFF. The CDR3 DNA follows: TGCGCCAGCAGCCACCCGTACGGGGGCACGTCGATTGAGCAGTTCTTC. The J gene is TRBJ2-1, the V gene TRBV4-1, with D perhaps given as TRBD1 or TRBD2 (6 bases each). Per germline, CDR1 MGHRA and CDR2 YSYEKL. CDR3 length: 16 amino acids. Trimming left V 3 bases short and J 9 bases short, with 21 bases between.

This chain joins TRBV28 and TRBJ2-1; either TRBD1 or TRBD2 may fit D (5 bases each). The CDR3 consists of 18 residues. CDR1 is MDHEN, CDR2 SYDVKM, per germline. Trimming took 5 bases from V and 1 from J, leaving 21 bases between them. CDR3 coding DNA: TGTGCCAGCAGTCTGCCGTCGGGTCTTGGGGGATCCTACAATGAGCAGTTCTTC. As protein: CASSLPSGLGGSYNEQFF.

The chain joins TRBV6-1 to TRBJ2-5; D tentatively fits TRBD1 or TRBD2 (5 bases each). The CDR3 totals 16 residues. The V and J ends lost 7 bases and 4 bases respectively, with 22 bases between them. Germline loops: CDR1 MNHNS, CDR2 SASEGT. In nucleotides, the CDR3 is TGTGCCAGCACCTCTATGTACAGGAGGTTTCCAGAGACCCAGTACTTC. Its translation: CASTSMYRRFPETQYF.

The chain carries TRBV4-3 and TRBJ2-1, with 10 bases fitting TRBD2. The CDR3 loop spans 17 amino acids. V gave up 1 base and J gave up 8 bases; unmatched junction bases: 11. Germline V CDR1 and CDR2: LGHNA, YSLEER. The CDR3 here is CASSQALGVAGGDEQFF. In nucleotides, the CDR3 is TGCGCCAGCAGCCAAGCATTGGGAGTAGCGGGGGGTGATGAGCAGTTCTTC.

The chain couples TRBV5-5 to TRBJ2-3, with a tentative D call TRBD2 (5 bases). Per germline, CDR1 SGHKS and CDR2 YYEKEE (reference sequence). Trimming removed 2 bases at V and 2 bases at J, with 12 bases between. The CDR3 extends over 15 amino acids. The CDR3: CASSLAEISTDTQYF. The CDR3 bases are TGTGCCAGCAGCTTAGCGGAGATATCCACAGATACGCAGTATTTT.

This clonotype appeared many times. The V call is TRBV7-2, the J call TRBJ1-6; D is possibly TRBD1 (5 bases). V lost 3 bases to trimming and J lost 8 bases, with 8 bases between them. The CDR3 length is 13 residues. Germline assignment: CDR1 SGHTA and CDR2 FQGNSA. CDR3 loop: CASSFAGHSPLHF. CDR3 DNA sequence: TGTGCCAGCAGCTTTGCAGGGCATTCACCCCTCCACTTT.